The entry that follows covers one TCR beta chain sequence. Its target is unknown. The data belong to a study of cytomegalovirus exposure and HLA in healthy donors. General study results and limits: V- and J-gene trimming of TCR beta was linked (in a later analysis) to a missense DCLRE1C variant.

The CDR3 has 15 residues. Germline V CDR1 and CDR2: SNHLY, FYNNEI. V shed 6 bases, J shed 5 bases, and the junction held 11 bases outside the gene matches. Primers: 60 Vbeta forward and 13 Jbeta reverse. Clones were sequenced by immunoSEQ multiplex PCR, and TCRdb holds only the in-frame ones, with some missing. The listing contains some 130,000 clones. This receptor was obtained from a woman aged 60-75 years in good health and CMV-seronegative. The chain joins TRBV2 to TRBJ1-1; 8 nucleotides match TRBD1. What was sequenced was PBMCs. The CDR3 loop reads CASRDRALLVTEAFF. For the CDR3, the DNA is TGTGCCAGCAGGGACAGGGCATTGTTAGTTACTGAAGCTTTCTTT.